This T cell receptor (beta chain) emerged from a study of blood T cell repertoires in COVID-19. Study overall: Sites across the United States, Italy and Spain contributed samples from acute and convalescent COVID-19. T cells, B-cell-depleted T cells, or PBMCs provided the cDNA or gDNA that served as material.

Clones were sequenced by immunoSEQ multiplex PCR, and TCRdb holds only the in-frame ones, with some missing. Among hundreds of thousands of clones listed, around 90% were seen once. The CDR3 runs 17 residues. Looked up from germline, CDR1 is SGDLS and CDR2 is YYNGEE. V lost 3 bases, J lost 4 bases, and 13 bases stayed unmatched. The V call is TRBV9, the J call TRBJ2-3; 8 bases line up with TRBD2. The TCR originated in a man in his sixties with acute or convalescent COVID-19. The sample was peripheral blood. The DNA for the CDR3 is TGTGCCAGCAGCGCCAACCCCGCGACTAGCGCTGCAGATACGCAGTATTTT. Protein: CASSANPATSAADTQYF.